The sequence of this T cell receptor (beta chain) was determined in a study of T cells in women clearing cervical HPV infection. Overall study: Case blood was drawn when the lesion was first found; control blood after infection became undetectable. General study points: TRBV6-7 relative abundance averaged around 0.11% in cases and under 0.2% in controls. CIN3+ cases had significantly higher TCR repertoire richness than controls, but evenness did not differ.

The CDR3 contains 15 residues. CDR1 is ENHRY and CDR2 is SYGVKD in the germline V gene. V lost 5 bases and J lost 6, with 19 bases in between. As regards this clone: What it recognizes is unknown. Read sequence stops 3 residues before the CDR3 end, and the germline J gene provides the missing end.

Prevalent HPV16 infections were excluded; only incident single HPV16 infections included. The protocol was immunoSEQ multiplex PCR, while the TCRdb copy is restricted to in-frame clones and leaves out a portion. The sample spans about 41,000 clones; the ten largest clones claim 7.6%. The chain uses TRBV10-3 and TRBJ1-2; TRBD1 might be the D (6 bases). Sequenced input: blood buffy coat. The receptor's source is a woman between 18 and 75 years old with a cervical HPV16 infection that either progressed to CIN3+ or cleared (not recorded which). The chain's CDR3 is CAISPRGGQPDGYTF. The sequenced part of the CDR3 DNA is TGTGCCATCAGTCCTCGGGGGGGGCAGCCCGATGGC.